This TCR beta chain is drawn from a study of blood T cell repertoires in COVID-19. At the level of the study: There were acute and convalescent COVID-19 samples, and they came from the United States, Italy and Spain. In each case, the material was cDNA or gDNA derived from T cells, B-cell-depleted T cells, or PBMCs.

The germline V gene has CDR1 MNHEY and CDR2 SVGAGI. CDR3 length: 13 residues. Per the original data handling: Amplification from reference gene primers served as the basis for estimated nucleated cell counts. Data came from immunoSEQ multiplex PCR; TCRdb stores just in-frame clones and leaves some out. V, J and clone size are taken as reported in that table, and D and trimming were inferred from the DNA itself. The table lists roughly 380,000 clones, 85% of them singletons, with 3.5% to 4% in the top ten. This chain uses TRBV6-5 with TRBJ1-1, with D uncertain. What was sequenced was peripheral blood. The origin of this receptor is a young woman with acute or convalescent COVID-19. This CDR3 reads CGCGSYMNTEAFF. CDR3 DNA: TGTGGTTGCGGCAGCTACATGAACACTGAAGCTTTCTTT.